Here is one T cell receptor (beta chain) with its context. The data are from a study of glioma-infiltrating T cells after dendritic cell vaccination. CDR1 is SGHNT and CDR2 is YENEEA in the germline V gene. The CDR3 is 14 residues long. Trimming removed 5 bases from V and 3 bases from J; junction bases left unmatched: 7. Libraries were prepared by immunoSEQ multiplex PCR; TCRdb keeps only in-frame clonotypes and omits some of them. The sample includes around 100,000 clones, 80% to 90% of them seen just once. The chain joins TRBV11-3 to TRBJ2-7; 7 nucleotides agree with TRBD1. Material: blood, obtained before dendritic cell vaccination. The TCR originated in a human donor with glioblastoma. The chain's CDR3 is CASSNRDSLYEQYF. The CDR3 DNA reads TGTGCCAGCAGCAACCGGGACAGCCTCTACGAGCAGTACTTC.